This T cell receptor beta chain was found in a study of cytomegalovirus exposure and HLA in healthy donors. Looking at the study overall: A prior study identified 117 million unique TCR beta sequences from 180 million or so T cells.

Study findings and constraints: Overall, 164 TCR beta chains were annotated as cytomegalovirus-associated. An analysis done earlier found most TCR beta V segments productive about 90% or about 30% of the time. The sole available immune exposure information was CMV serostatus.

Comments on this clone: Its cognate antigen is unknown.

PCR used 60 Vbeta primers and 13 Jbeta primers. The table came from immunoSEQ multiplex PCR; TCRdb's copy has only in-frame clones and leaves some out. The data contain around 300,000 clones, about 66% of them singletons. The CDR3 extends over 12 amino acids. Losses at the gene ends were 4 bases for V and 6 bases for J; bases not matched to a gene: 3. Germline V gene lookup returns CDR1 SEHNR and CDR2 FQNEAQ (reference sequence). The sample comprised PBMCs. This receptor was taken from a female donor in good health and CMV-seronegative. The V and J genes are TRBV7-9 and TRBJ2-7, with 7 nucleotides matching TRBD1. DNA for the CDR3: TGTGCCAGCAGCTCCTGGACAGGCGAGCAGTACTTC. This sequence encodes CASSSWTGEQYF.